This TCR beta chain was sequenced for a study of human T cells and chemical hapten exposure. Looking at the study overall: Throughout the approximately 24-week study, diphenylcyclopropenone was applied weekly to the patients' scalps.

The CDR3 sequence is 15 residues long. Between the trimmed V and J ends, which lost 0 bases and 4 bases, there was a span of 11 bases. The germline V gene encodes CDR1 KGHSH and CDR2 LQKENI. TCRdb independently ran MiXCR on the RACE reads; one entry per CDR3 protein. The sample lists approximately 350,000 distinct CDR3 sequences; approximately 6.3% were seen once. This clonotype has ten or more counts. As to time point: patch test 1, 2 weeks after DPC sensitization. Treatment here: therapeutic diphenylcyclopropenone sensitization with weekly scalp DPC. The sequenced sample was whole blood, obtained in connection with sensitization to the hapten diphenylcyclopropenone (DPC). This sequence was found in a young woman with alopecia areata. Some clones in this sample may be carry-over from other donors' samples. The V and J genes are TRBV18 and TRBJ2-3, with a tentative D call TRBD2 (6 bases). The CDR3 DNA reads TGTGCCAGCTCACCACCAGTCGGGGGTTCAGATACGCAGTATTTT. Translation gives CASSPPVGGSDTQYF.